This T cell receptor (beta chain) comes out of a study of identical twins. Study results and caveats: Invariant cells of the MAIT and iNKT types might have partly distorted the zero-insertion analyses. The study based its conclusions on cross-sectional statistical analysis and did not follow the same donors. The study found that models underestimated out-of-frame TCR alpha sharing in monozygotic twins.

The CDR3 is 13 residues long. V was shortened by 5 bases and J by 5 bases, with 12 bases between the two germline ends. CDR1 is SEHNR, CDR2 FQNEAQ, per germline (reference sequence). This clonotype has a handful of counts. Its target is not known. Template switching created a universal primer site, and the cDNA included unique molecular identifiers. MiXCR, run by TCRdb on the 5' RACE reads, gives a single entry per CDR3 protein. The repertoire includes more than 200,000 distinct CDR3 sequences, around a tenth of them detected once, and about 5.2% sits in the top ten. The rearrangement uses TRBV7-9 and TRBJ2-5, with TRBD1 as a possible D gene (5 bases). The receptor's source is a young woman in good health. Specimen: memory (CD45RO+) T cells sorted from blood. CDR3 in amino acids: CASSRRSGETQYF. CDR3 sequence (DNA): TGTGCCAGCAGCCGCCGGTCAGGGGAGACCCAGTACTTC.